This T cell receptor beta chain emerged from a study of Ad26.COV2.S vaccination and SARS-CoV-2 variants. Findings and caveats of the study: Placebo recipients and vaccine recipients were similar in non-spike TCR breadth.

The repertoire was sequenced with immunoSEQ multiplex PCR; TCRdb's copy has only in-frame clones and lacks some. This sample has about 350,000 clones; around 84% occur once, and the top ten carry about 3.5%. Note on this clone: Its antigen is as yet unknown.

Treatment described: 19 received Ad26.COV2.S at low or high dose, single or two shots; about 5 received placebo; per-sample allocation not given. The investigators took samples on day 63 after the first vaccine or placebo injection. The J segment lost 8 bases and the V segment lost 3 bases, leaving 5 bases of the junction unmatched. There are 14 residues in the CDR3. Germline CDR1 reads SGHTA; CDR2 reads FQGNSA. The chain carries TRBV7-2 and TRBJ2-1, with 9 bases identical to TRBD1. Sequenced here: peripheral blood, sampled in a trial of Ad26.COV2.S vaccine versus placebo. The receptor comes from a person between 18 and 60 years old who received the Ad26.COV2.S COVID-19 vaccine or a placebo. The CDR3 nucleotides are TGTGCCAGCAGCTTCGACAGGGGGGAGGATGAGCAGTTCTTC. Translated: CASSFDRGEDEQFF. Full variable domain (missing parts from reference TRBV7-2 and TRBJ2-1): GAGVSQSPSNKVTEKGKDVELRCDPISGHTALYWYRQSLGQGLEFLIYFQGNSAPDKSGLPSDRFSAERTGGSVSTLTIQRTQQEDSAVYLCASSFDRGEDEQFFGPGTRLTVL.